This TCR beta chain was observed in a study of T cell changes during pregnancy in multiple sclerosis. CDR3 length: 14 amino acids. V was trimmed by 5 bases and J by 4 bases, leaving 14 bases between them. Germline CDR1 and CDR2: MNHNY and SVGAGI (reference sequence). The protocol was immunoSEQ multiplex PCR, while the TCRdb copy is restricted to in-frame clones and leaves out a portion. The table has under 65,000 clones, 80% to 95% seen once. The sequencing used CD4+ T cells from peripheral blood mononuclear cells, collected in the third trimester of pregnancy. The sequence was obtained from a female donor with multiple sclerosis, enrolled in a pregnancy study. The chain links TRBV6-6 to TRBJ1-1; tentatively, D is TRBD1 (5 bases). The CDR3 region has the DNA TGTGCCAGCAGTCAGGGCTGGGATGGCACTGAAGCTTTCTTT. This translates into CASSQGWDGTEAFF.